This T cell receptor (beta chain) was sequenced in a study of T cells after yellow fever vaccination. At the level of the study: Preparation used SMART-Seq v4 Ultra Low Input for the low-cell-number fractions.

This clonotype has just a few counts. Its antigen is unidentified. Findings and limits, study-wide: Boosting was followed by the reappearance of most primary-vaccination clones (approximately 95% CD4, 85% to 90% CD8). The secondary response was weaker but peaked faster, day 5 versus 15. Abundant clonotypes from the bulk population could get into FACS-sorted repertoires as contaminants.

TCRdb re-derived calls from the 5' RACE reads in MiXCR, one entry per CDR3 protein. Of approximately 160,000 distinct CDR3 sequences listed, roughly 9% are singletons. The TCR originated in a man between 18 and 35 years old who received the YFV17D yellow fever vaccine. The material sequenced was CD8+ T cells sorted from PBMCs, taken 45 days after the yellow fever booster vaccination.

The CDR3 nucleotides are TGTGCCAGCAGTAGTCGGGGTGGTCGCAATGAGCAGTTCTTC. Its translation is CASSSRGGRNEQFF. This sequence joins TRBV28 and TRBJ2-1; D is possibly TRBD2 (5 bases). CDR3 size: 14 residues. V was trimmed by 5 bases and J by 6 bases, leaving 14 bases between them. Germline V gives CDR1 MDHEN, CDR2 SYDVKM.